The 5 T cell receptor beta chains reported below all come from one sample, sequenced in a study of Graves' ophthalmopathy and Graves' hyperthyroidism. From RNA, the CDR3 regions of TCR beta chains were amplified and sequenced. The workflow started with a first-round RT-PCR run with HTBI primers and then moved on to a second-round multiplex PCR. Via MiXCR, TCRdb re-called the multiplex PCR reads, giving one row per CDR3 protein. The profile shows approximately 640,000 distinct CDR3 sequences, 35% to 45% of them singletons. Material for sequencing was peripheral blood. Source of these receptors: an adult man with Graves' ophthalmopathy.

The rearrangement links TRBV11-2 to TRBJ1-4; 7 bases agree with TRBD1. The V gene's germline CDR1 is SGHAT and CDR2 FQNNGV. The CDR3 has 14 amino acids. Here the CDR3 reads CASPGGSTNEKLFF. CDR3 nucleotide sequence: TGTGCTTCACCAGGGGGTTCAACTAATGAAAAACTGTTTTTT.

This clonotype was recorded at least ten times. The chain is built from TRBV4-2 and TRBJ2-5, with D unclear. The germline V and J ends were trimmed by 0 bases and 5 bases, with 7 bases remaining between them. CDR3 length: 13 amino acids. Germline CDR1 reads LGHNA; CDR2 reads YNFKEQ. The CDR3 spells CASSQDPEETQYF. CDR3 sequence (DNA): TGTGCCAGCAGCCAAGATCCGGAGGAGACCCAGTACTTC.

The chain links TRBV7-2 to TRBJ1-5, with 7 bases fitting TRBD1. Germline CDR1 reads SGHTA; CDR2 reads FQGNSA. The CDR3 runs to 15 residues. V shed 5 bases, J shed 7 bases, and the junction held 11 bases outside the gene matches. In DNA, the CDR3 is TGTGCCAGCAGCAGCCAGGGGGTGGTAGGGCAGCCCCAGCATTTT. Encoded protein: CASSSQGVVGQPQHF.

About this clonotype: A clone one base away is much larger, so this may be a read error. This chain connects TRBV9 to TRBJ1-6; 7 nucleotides agree with TRBD1. Germline CDR1 is SGDLS and CDR2 is YYNGEE. The CDR3 runs to 15 residues. The CDR3 nucleotides are TGCGCCAGCAGGGGGTCGGACCTCTATAATTCACCCCTCCACTTT. Amino acid sequence: CASRGSDLYNSPLHF.

Points on this clonotype: Since a much larger clone is just one base distant, this may be a read error. The chain joins TRBV5-1 to TRBJ2-7; no clear D. V was trimmed by 0 bases and J by 5 bases, leaving 12 bases between them. Germline-derived CDR1 and CDR2 are SGHRS and YFSETQ. There are 14 residues in the CDR3. This CDR3 is CASSLEHKTHEQYF. DNA for the CDR3: TGCGCCAGCAGCTTGGAACACAAGACCCACGAGCAGTACTTC.